One sample yielded the 25 T cell receptor beta chains listed below, sequenced in a study of T cell responses to AZD1222 COVID-19 vaccine. Data came from immunoSEQ multiplex PCR; TCRdb stores just in-frame clones and leaves some out. This table holds tens of thousands of clones, approximately 86% found once. Sequenced here: peripheral blood, sampled on day 0 of MenACWY control vaccination. The receptors stem from an adult in good health.

The chain employs TRBV27 and TRBJ1-2, with TRBD1 as a possible D gene (5 bases). The CDR3 extends over 15 amino acids. V shed 2 bases and J shed 1 base, with 11 bases lying between them. Germline V gives CDR1 MNHEY, CDR2 SMNVEV (reference sequence). CDR3 bases: TGTGCCAGCAGTTTAGGGCGGGACGGTAACTATGGCTACACCTTC. This codes for CASSLGRDGNYGYTF.

The chain recombines TRBV2 with TRBJ1-1; D might be TRBD1 (6 bases). CDR1 and CDR2 from the germline V gene are SNHLY and FYNNEI. The CDR3 extends over 14 amino acids. V was shortened by 7 bases and J by 10 bases, with 22 bases between the two germline ends. The CDR3 nucleotides read TGTGCCAGCAATGTACAGGGAGGTTATGGTGTAGCTTTCTTT. Translated: CASNVQGGYGVAFF.

This clone is a singleton in its sample. The J gene is TRBJ1-6, the V gene TRBV12-3 or TRBV12-4, with D hard to call. V was clipped by 7 bases and J by 7 bases, with 11 bases between them. This CDR3 has 13 amino acids. The CDR3 protein is CASTMDGNSPLHF. The CDR3 DNA follows: TGTGCCAGCACCATGGACGGGAATTCACCCCTCCACTTT.

This sequence joins TRBV6-5 and TRBJ1-5; tentative D call: TRBD1 (5 bases). This CDR3 comprises 15 residues. The V and J ends lost 3 bases and 2 bases respectively, with 11 bases between them. Germline-derived CDR1 and CDR2 are MNHEY and SVGAGI. The CDR3 loop reads CASSYLRDGNQPQHF. CDR3 in DNA: TGTGCCAGCAGTTATCTCCGGGACGGCAATCAGCCCCAGCATTTT.

The chain links TRBV6-1 to TRBJ1-2, with TRBD1 matching 8 bases. The CDR3 spans 15 residues. J gave up 4 bases and V 1 base, and 5 bases lay outside the gene matches. Germline V gene sequence: CDR1 MNHNS, CDR2 SASEGT. The CDR3 DNA reads TGTGCCAGCAGTGAAGGGGCAGGGGGCCTCTATGGCTACACCTTC. Protein sequence: CASSEGAGGLYGYTF.

The J gene is TRBJ2-3, the V gene TRBV7-2, with 7 positions matching TRBD2. V gave up 1 base and J gave up 6 bases; unmatched junction bases: 10. Germline values: CDR1 SGHTA, CDR2 FQGNSA. The CDR3 loop spans 16 amino acids. CDR3 in DNA: TGTGCCAGCAGCTTAGTTCTCCAGCGGGGCCTGGATACGCAGTATTTT. This gives the protein CASSLVLQRGLDTQYF.

The chain uses TRBV19 and TRBJ2-3; D is unclear. CDR3 length equals 18 residues. Germline loops: CDR1 LNHDA, CDR2 SQIVND (reference sequence). Trimming cost V 3 bases and J 2 bases, with 21 bases left between them. DNA for the CDR3: TGTGCCAGTAGTATCAGACTCCTAGTGGGCCCCTCCACAGATACGCAGTATTTT. Translation gives CASSIRLLVGPSTDTQYF.

The chain links TRBV9 to TRBJ1-5; a possible D gene is TRBD1 (5 bases). The CDR3 contains 15 residues. With 0 bases removed from V and 1 base from J, the gap between germline ends came to 8 bases. CDR1 is SGDLS and CDR2 is YYNGEE in the germline V gene. CDR3 sequence reads: CASSVDGASNQPQHF. The CDR3 nucleotides read TGTGCCAGCAGCGTAGACGGGGCCAGCAATCAGCCCCAGCATTTT.

The genes are TRBV12-5 and TRBJ1-6; no reliable D call. V lost 6 bases and J 5 bases, leaving 11 bases between the germline ends. The germline V gene encodes CDR1 LGHNT and CDR2 FRNRAP. The CDR3 is made up of 14 amino acids. The CDR3 protein is CASGLDGNNSPLHF. The CDR3 DNA is TGTGCTAGTGGCCTAGACGGTAATAATTCACCCCTCCACTTT. The whole variable domain, remainder taken from reference TRBV12-5 and TRBJ1-6, is DARVTQTPRHKVTEMGQEVTMRCQPILGHNTVFWYRQTMMQGLELLAYFRNRAPLDDSGMPKDRFSAEMPDATLATLKIQPSEPRDSAVYFCASGLDGNNSPLHFGNGTRLTVT.

This sequence joins TRBV29-1 and TRBJ2-1; TRBD2 matches at 10 bases. CDR1 SQVTM and CDR2 ANQGSEA come from the germline V gene. The CDR3 is 13 amino acids. The junction had 7 bases not matched to a gene; V was cut back by 7 bases and J by 7 bases. CDR3 in DNA: TGCAGCGGAAAGCGGGGGGGCCGGAATGAGCAGTTCTTC. As protein: CSGKRGGRNEQFF.

V is TRBV30 and J is TRBJ1-5; D is possibly TRBD1 (5 bases). CDR1 and CDR2 from the germline V gene are GTSNPN and SVGIG (reference sequence). V dropped 2 bases and J dropped 6 bases, with 20 bases sitting between them. The length of the CDR3 is 16 residues. In DNA form, the CDR3 reads TGTGCCTGGAGTATGCAGGGAAGTAGTTGGATTCAGCCCCAGCATTTT. This codes for CAWSMQGSSWIQPQHF.

J is TRBJ1-2 and V is TRBV9; 8 nucleotides align to TRBD1. With V trimmed by 3 bases and J by 8 bases, 9 bases remained unmatched. Germline CDR1 and CDR2: SGDLS and YYNGEE. The CDR3 has 14 residues. CDR3 sequence reads: CASSAAQGVYGYTF. The DNA for the CDR3 is TGTGCCAGCAGCGCCGCACAGGGGGTCTACGGCTACACCTTC.

The chain uses TRBV5-1 and TRBJ2-3; 13 bases are a match to TRBD2. There are 17 residues in the CDR3. The trim removed 4 bases at V and 5 bases at J, leaving 10 bases unmatched. Germline V gene lookup returns CDR1 SGHRS and CDR2 YFSETQ. CDR3 residues: CASSPGLAGEPIDTQYF. The CDR3 region has the DNA TGCGCCAGCAGCCCAGGACTAGCGGGGGAACCGATAGATACGCAGTATTTT. Based on the CDR3 plus reference TRBV5-1 and TRBJ2-3, the full variable domain is KAGVTQTPRYLIKTRGQQVTLSCSPISGHRSVSWYQQTPGQGLQFLFEYFSETQRNKGNFPGRFSGRQFSNSRSEMNVSTLELGDSALYLCASSPGLAGEPIDTQYFGPGTRLTVL.

The V gene is TRBV9, the J gene TRBJ1-5, with D unresolved. V lost 0 bases and J 0 bases, leaving 7 bases between the germline ends. Germline lookup yields CDR1 SGDLS and CDR2 YYNGEE. The CDR3 covers 15 residues. For the CDR3, the DNA is TGTGCCAGCAGCGTAGGTGTCCATAGCAATCAGCCCCAGCATTTT. Protein product: CASSVGVHSNQPQHF.

This clone was detected a few times. This CDR3 is also generated by other DNA sequences in the sample. V gene TRBV7-2 combines with J gene TRBJ1-5; no clear D. This CDR3 comprises 12 residues. Germline loops: CDR1 SGHTA, CDR2 FQGNSA. V was clipped by 1 base and J by 4 bases, with 2 bases between them. The CDR3 loop reads CASSLDNQPQHF. CDR3 bases: TGTGCCAGCAGCTTAGATAATCAGCCCCAGCATTTT.

J is TRBJ2-2 and V is TRBV30; the D gene is possibly TRBD2 (5 bases). Germline values: CDR1 GTSNPN, CDR2 SVGIG (reference sequence). Deletions cut 4 bases from V and 3 bases from J, with 12 bases between. The CDR3 runs 14 residues. The CDR3 bases are TGTGCCTGGACTATCGGAGGCCACACCGGGGAGCTGTTTTTT. Amino acid sequence: CAWTIGGHTGELFF.

V is TRBV24-1 and J is TRBJ2-1; TRBD2 aligns across 9 bases. Germline V gene lookup returns CDR1 KGHDR and CDR2 SFDVKD. The V gene end was trimmed by 6 bases and the J gene end by 0 bases; junction bases not matched to a gene: 5. This CDR3 comprises 16 residues. This CDR3 is CATSPAGGASYNEQFF. The CDR3 DNA sequence: TGTGCCACCAGTCCAGCGGGGGGAGCCTCCTACAATGAGCAGTTCTTC.

This clone was observed many times. The chain has TRBV19 and TRBJ1-1; D is undetermined. Germline V CDR1 and CDR2: LNHDA, SQIVND (reference sequence). V was trimmed by 0 bases and J by 4 bases, leaving 0 bases between them. CDR3 length equals 11 residues. The CDR3 sequence is CASSIDTEAFF. In DNA form, the CDR3 reads TGTGCCAGTAGTATAGACACTGAAGCTTTCTTT.

The chain is built from TRBV28 and TRBJ1-2; possibly TRBD1 for D (5 bases). The length of the CDR3 is 13 residues. Looked up from germline, CDR1 is MDHEN and CDR2 is SYDVKM. Trimming cost V 2 bases and J 2 bases, with 6 bases left between them. CDR3 residues: CASSLGGNYGYTF. Here the CDR3 DNA reads TGTGCCAGCAGTTTAGGGGGAAACTATGGCTACACCTTC.

This chain uses TRBV7-2 with TRBJ1-6; 8 nucleotides match TRBD1. Trimming removed 5 bases from V and 7 bases from J; junction bases left unmatched: 7. The CDR3 runs to 15 residues. CDR1 is SGHTA, CDR2 FQGNSA, per germline. The CDR3 reads CASSTRTGRNSPLHF. The CDR3 coding sequence is TGTGCCAGCAGCACGAGGACAGGGAGAAATTCACCCCTCCACTTT.

About this clone itself: Other DNA sequences of this sample code for an identical CDR3. J is TRBJ1-5 and V is TRBV9; unclear D gene. The V gene's germline CDR1 is SGDLS and CDR2 YYNGEE. The CDR3 contains 14 residues. The V end lost 0 bases, the J end lost 2 bases, and 6 bases lay between the germline ends. This CDR3 is CASSVGMGNQPQHF. The CDR3 bases are TGTGCCAGCAGCGTAGGGATGGGCAATCAGCCCCAGCATTTT.

This clone showed up just once. The gene calls are TRBV28 and TRBJ1-1, with 7 bases matching TRBD1. Germline lookup yields CDR1 MDHEN and CDR2 SYDVKM. V lost 10 bases to trimming and J lost 1 base; unmatched junction nucleotides: 9. The CDR3 length is 14 residues. The CDR3 coding sequence is TGTGCCACCCGACGACAGGGACCGAACACTGAAGCTTTCTTT. This gives the protein CATRRQGPNTEAFF.

The genes are TRBV19 and TRBJ1-3; D remains ambiguous. This CDR3 is built from 15 residues. V lost 2 bases and J lost 4, with 12 bases in between. CDR1 is LNHDA and CDR2 is SQIVND in the germline V gene (reference sequence). The CDR3 protein is CASSISTGPGNTIYF. The CDR3 region has the DNA TGTGCCAGTAGTATATCCACGGGCCCCGGAAACACCATATATTTT.

By frequency in the sample, this clone is medium-sized (0.01 to 0.1%). The chain couples TRBV5-1 to TRBJ1-1; 9 nucleotides agree with TRBD1. CDR1 and CDR2 (germline): SGHRS, YFSETQ. The CDR3 has 13 amino acids. The junction had 2 bases not matched to a gene; V was cut back by 3 bases and J by 5 bases. This CDR3 reads CASSSGQGTEAFF. The CDR3 region has the DNA TGCGCCAGCAGCTCGGGACAGGGAACTGAAGCTTTCTTT.

The rearrangement uses TRBV4-3 and TRBJ2-2, with TRBD1 as a possible D gene (6 bases). The CDR3 is 14 residues long. Germline CDR1 is LGHNA and CDR2 is YSLEER. Trimming took off 0 bases at V and 14 bases at J, with 16 bases between the two ends. Written as DNA, the CDR3 is TGCGCCAGCAGCCAAGAGAGGGGGACAACGAAACTGTTTTTT. It yields the protein CASSQERGTTKLFF.